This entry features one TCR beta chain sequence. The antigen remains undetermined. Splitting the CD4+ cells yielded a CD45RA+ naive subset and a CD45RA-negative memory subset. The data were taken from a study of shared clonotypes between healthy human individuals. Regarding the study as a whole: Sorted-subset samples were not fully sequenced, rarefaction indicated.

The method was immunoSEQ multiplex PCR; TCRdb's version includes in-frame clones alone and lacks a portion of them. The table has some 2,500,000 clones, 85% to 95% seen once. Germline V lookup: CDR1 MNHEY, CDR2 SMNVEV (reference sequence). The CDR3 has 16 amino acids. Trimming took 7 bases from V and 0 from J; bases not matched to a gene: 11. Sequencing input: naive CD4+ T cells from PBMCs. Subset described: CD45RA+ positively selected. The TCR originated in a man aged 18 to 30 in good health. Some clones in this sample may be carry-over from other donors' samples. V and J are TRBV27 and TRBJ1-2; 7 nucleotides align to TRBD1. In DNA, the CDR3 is TGTGCCAGCACCTTTTCCCCACAGGGGCCTAACTATGGCTACACCTTC. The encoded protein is CASTFSPQGPNYGYTF.